This T cell receptor beta chain was identified during a study of spatial heterogeneity in lung cancer. Study-level background: Available follow-up PBMC samples, collected a median of roughly two years post-resection, were sequenced.

There are many counts of this clonotype. Time point defined: blood at routine non-recurrence follow-up after resection. Unsorted whole RNA of tumor, nontumor lung or frozen PBMC was sequenced. TCRdb redid the calling of the 5' RACE reads with MiXCR, one entry per CDR3 protein. The sample yields some 54,000 distinct CDR3 sequences, 7.4% seen once. V shed 2 bases and J 3 bases; nucleotides not matched to a gene: 8. The germline V gene encodes CDR1 SGHVS and CDR2 FQNEAQ. The CDR3 has 16 residues. This TCR was recovered from a female donor with early-stage non-small cell lung cancer. V and J are TRBV7-8 and TRBJ2-3, with 7 positions matching TRBD2. The sequences come from PBMCs, collected at follow-up. The CDR3 loop reads CASSLSEGLLTDTQYF. In DNA form, the CDR3 reads TGTGCCAGCAGCTTATCAGAGGGACTACTGACAGATACGCAGTATTTT.